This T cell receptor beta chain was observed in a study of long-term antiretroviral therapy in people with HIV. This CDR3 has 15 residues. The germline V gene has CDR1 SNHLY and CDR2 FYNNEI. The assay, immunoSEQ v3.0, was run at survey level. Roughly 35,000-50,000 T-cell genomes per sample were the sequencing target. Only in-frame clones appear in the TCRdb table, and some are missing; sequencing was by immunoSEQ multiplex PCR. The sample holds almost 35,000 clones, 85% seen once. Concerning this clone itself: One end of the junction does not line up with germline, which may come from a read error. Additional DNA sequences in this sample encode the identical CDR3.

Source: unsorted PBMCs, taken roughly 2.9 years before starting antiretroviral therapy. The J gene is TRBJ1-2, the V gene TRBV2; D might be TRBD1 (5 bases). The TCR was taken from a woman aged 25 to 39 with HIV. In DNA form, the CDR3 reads TGCGCCAGCAGTGAAGCGGGGCAGGGAGCTTATGGCTACACCTTC. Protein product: CASSEAGQGAYGYTF.